The T cell receptor (beta chain) described here comes from a study of blood T cells in healthy people across ages. The CDR3 length is 15 residues. The V segment lost 3 bases and the J segment 6 bases; nucleotides outside the gene matches: 6. Per the germline V gene, CDR1 is ENHRY and CDR2 is SYGVKD. This clonotype showed up just a few times. Sample-barcoded 5' priming and a J-beta primer mix drove a second PCR of about 7 to 11 cycles. TCRdb re-called the 5' RACE reads through MiXCR, storing one row per CDR3 protein. The repertoire holds 800,000 to 950,000 distinct CDR3 sequences, with about 27% as singletons. These data were likewise used in another study, on T cells of mothers and their children. That investigation notes: A few mothers and their six children, all healthy Caucasians, donated. Comparable shaping of TCR recombination output by thymic selection was observed in related and unrelated pairs.

This clonotype was sampled from a woman in her forties in good health. The sample consisted of blood. The chain links TRBV10-3 to TRBJ1-5; 9 bases align to TRBD1. The CDR3 region is CAISERDRDRQPQHF. The CDR3 region has the DNA TGTGCCATCAGTGAAAGGGACAGGGACCGTCAGCCCCAGCATTTT.